This entry concerns a single T cell receptor (beta chain). This CDR3 has 16 residues. CDR1 SGHTA and CDR2 FQGNSA come from the germline V gene. Trimming removed 0 bases from V and 6 bases from J, with 17 bases in between. Original data processing: How many nucleated cells were present was estimated from reference gene primer amplification. Repertoires were generated with immunoSEQ multiplex PCR, while TCRdb's copy carries only in-frame clones and drops some. V and J calls and clone size are given by that table; D and trimming were obtained from the DNA. This sample has a few hundred thousand clones, with about nine tenths found just once. This sample was included in a study of blood T cell repertoires in COVID-19. Study in general: Specimens from acute and convalescent COVID-19 originated in the United States, Italy and Spain. Sources were T cells, B-cell-depleted T cells, or PBMCs; the material itself was cDNA or gDNA.

The sample taken for sequencing was peripheral blood. This sequence was found in a woman aged 45-59 years who had recovered from COVID-19. The chain employs TRBV7-2 and TRBJ1-2, with D possibly TRBD1 on 6 matching bases. The CDR3 nucleotides read TGTGCCAGCAGCTTAGCCACCCGCATACCAGGGGATGGCTACACCTTC. Residues: CASSLATRIPGDGYTF.